What follows is one T cell receptor (beta chain) and its context. Its antigen is as yet unknown. V shed 3 bases, J shed 4 bases, and the junction held 7 bases outside the gene matches. Germline V gene data show CDR1 as MRHNA and CDR2 as SNTAGT. The length of the CDR3 is 15 residues. This entry is derived from a study of cytomegalovirus exposure and HLA in healthy donors. Study-level results: The authors listed 164 TCR beta chains as cytomegalovirus-associated.

Repertoires were generated with immunoSEQ multiplex PCR, while TCRdb's copy carries only in-frame clones and drops some. Among tens of thousands of clones listed, 90% to 96% were seen once. Sequencing input: PBMCs. The chain employs TRBV6-4 and TRBJ2-3; 7 positions agree with TRBD1. The sequence was obtained from a woman aged 18-30 years in good health and CMV-seronegative. As DNA, the CDR3 is TGTGCCAGCAGTGAACAGGGGCAGGGTGCAGATACGCAGTATTTT. Amino acid sequence: CASSEQGQGADTQYF.